Sequencing of this TCR beta chain was carried out in a study of glioma-infiltrating T cells after dendritic cell vaccination. Measured with immunoSEQ multiplex PCR; TCRdb has only the in-frame clones, and not every one. The sample gives about 46,000 clones, approximately 90% of which show up once; around 5% is in the top ten. Germline V gene sequence: CDR1 SGHAT, CDR2 FQNNGV. The CDR3 totals 16 residues. The trim removed 5 bases at V and 4 bases at J, leaving 13 bases unmatched. Documented time point: after dendritic cell vaccination, including at tumor progression/relapse. The rearrangement joins TRBV11-2 to TRBJ2-7; 8 bases align to TRBD2. The receptor's source is a human donor with glioblastoma. Material: blood, obtained after dendritic cell vaccination. DNA for the CDR3: TGTGCCAGCAGCCTCGGCCATCAGCGGGAGTCTTACGAGCAGTACTTC. It is translated as CASSLGHQRESYEQYF.